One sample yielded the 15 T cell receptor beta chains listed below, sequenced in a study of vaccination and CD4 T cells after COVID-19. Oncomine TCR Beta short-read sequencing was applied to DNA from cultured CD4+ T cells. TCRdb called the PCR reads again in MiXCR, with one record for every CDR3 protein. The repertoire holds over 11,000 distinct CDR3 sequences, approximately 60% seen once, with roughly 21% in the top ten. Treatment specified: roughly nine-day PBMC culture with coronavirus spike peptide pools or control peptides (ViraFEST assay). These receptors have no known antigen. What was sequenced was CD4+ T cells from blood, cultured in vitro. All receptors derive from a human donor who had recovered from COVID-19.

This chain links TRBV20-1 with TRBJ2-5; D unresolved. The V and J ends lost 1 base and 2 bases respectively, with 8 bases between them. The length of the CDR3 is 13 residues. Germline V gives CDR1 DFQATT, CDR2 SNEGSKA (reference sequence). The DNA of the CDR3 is TGCAGTGCTAGAGTAGGGCCACAAGAGACCCAGTACTTC. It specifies CSARVGPQETQYF.

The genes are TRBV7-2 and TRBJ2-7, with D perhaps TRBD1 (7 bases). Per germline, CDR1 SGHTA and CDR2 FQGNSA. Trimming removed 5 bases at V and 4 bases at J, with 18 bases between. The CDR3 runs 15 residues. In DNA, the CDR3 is TGTGCCAGCAGCCCTAGGGGGGCAGGGGGATACGAGCAGTACTTC. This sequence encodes CASSPRGAGGYEQYF.

CDR3 region: CASSVNRGANTEAFF. CDR3 nucleotide sequence: TGTGCCAGCAGTGTAAACAGGGGCGCGAACACTGAAGCTTTCTTT. The chain uses TRBV12-3 or TRBV12-4 and TRBJ1-1, with 7 bases lining up with TRBD1. This CDR3 spans 15 amino acids. V was clipped by 5 bases and J by 1 base; unmatched bases: 7.

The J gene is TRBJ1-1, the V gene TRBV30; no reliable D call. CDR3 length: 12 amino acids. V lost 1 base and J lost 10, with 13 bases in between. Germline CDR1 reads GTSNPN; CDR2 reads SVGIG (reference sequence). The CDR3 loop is CAWSDLASGAFF. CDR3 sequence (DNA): TGTGCCTGGAGTGATTTGGCAAGTGGAGCTTTCTTT.

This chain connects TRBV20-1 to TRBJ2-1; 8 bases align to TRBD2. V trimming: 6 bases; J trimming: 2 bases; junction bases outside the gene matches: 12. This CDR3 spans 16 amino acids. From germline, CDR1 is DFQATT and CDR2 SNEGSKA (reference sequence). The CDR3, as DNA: TGCAGTGCCCCCAGCAATGTAGCGGGGACCTACAATGAGCAGTTCTTC. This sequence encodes CSAPSNVAGTYNEQFF.

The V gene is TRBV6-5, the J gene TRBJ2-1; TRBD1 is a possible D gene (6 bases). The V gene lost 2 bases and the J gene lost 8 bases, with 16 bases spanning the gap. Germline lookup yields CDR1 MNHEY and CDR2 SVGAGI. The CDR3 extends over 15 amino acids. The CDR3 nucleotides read TGTGCCAGCAGTTACGGGCAGGGGTTTAACTATGAGCAGTTCTTC. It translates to CASSYGQGFNYEQFF.

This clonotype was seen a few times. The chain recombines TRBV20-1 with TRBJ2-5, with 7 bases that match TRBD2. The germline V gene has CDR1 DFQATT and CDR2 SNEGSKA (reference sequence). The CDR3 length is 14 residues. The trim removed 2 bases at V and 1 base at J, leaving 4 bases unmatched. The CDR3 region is CSARLAVGQETQYF. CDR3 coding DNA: TGCAGTGCTAGACTAGCGGTAGGCCAAGAGACCCAGTACTTC.

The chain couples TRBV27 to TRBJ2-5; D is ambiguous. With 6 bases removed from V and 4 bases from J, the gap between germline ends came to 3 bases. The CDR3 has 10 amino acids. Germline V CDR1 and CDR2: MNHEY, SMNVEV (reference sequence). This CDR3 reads CASRGETQYF. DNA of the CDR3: TGTGCCAGCAGAGGAGAGACCCAGTACTTC.

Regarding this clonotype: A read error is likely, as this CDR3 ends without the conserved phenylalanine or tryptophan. The DNA for the CDR3 is TGCGCCAGCAGCCAACCGGACAGAGCCTATGGCTACACCCTC. This translates into CASSQPDRAYGYTL. The genes are TRBV4-1 and TRBJ1-2; weak D call: TRBD1 (6 bases). This CDR3 has 14 amino acids. V lost 2 bases and J lost 4, with 11 bases in between. The V gene's germline CDR1 is MGHRA and CDR2 YSYEKL.

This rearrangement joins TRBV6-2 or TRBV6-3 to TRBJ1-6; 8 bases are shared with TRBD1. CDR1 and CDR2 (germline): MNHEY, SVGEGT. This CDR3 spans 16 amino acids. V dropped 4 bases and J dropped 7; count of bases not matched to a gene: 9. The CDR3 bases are TGTGCCAGCAGTTCCCCCCGGACAGGGAGAAATTCACCCCTCCACTTT. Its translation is CASSSPRTGRNSPLHF.

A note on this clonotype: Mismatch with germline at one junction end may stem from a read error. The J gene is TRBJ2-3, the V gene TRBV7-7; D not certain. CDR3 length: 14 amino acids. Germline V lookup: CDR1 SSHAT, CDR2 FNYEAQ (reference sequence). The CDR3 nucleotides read TGTGCTAGCAGCCCGTCCTACGGCACAGATACGCAGTATTTT. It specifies CASSPSYGTDTQYF.

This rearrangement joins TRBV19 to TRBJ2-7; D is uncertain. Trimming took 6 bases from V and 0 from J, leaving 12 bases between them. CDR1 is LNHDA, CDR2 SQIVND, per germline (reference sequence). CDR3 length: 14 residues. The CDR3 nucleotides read TGTGCCAGTAGAAACAAGGTGAGCTCCTACGAGCAGTACTTC. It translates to CASRNKVSSYEQYF.

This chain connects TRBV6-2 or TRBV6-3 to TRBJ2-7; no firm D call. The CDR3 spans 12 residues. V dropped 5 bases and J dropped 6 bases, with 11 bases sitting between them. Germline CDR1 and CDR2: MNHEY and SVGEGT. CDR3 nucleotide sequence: TGTGCCAGCAGTCCCACACGGTTCGAGCAGTACTTC. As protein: CASSPTRFEQYF.

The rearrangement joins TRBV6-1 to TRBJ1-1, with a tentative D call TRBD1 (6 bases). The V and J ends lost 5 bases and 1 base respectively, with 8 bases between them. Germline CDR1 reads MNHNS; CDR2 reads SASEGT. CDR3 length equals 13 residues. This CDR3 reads CASSQGQNTEAFF. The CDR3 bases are TGTGCCAGCAGTCAGGGGCAGAACACTGAAGCTTTCTTT.

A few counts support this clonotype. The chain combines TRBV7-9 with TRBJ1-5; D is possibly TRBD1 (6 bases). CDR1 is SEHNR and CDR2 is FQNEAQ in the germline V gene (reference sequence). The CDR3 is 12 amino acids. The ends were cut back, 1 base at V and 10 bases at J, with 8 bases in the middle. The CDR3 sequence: CASSLEGGPQHF. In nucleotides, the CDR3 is TGTGCCAGCAGCTTAGAGGGGGGACCCCAGCATTTT.